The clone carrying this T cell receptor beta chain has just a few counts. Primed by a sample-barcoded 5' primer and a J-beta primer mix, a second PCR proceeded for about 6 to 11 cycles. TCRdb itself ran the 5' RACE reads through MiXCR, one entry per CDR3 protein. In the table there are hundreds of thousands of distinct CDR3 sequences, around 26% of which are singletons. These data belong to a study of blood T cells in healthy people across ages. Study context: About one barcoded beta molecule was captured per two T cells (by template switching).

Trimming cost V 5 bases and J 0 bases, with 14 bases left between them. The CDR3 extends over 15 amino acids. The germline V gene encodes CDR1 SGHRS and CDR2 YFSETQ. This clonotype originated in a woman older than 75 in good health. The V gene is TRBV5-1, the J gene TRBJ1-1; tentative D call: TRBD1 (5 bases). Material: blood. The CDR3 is CASSRGRQMNTEAFF. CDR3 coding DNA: TGCGCCAGCAGTCGAGGGCGACAGATGAACACTGAAGCTTTCTTT.